This section outlines one TCR beta chain sequence together with its context. The sample originates from a study of cytomegalovirus exposure and HLA in healthy donors. Clones were sequenced by immunoSEQ multiplex PCR, and TCRdb holds only the in-frame ones, with some missing. Of roughly 120,000 clones listed, approximately 90% are singletons. This CDR3 region has 15 residues. The germline V gene encodes CDR1 SGHVS and CDR2 FQNEAQ. The ends were cut back, 4 bases at V and 7 bases at J, with 17 bases in the middle. The gene calls are TRBV7-8 and TRBJ1-5; weak D call: TRBD1 (5 bases). The sequenced sample consisted of PBMCs. The TCR was taken from a young man in good health and CMV-seropositive. The CDR3 DNA reads TGTGCCAGCAGCTCGGGACGGAGGGATGGCCAGCCCCAGCATTTT. It codes for CASSSGRRDGQPQHF.